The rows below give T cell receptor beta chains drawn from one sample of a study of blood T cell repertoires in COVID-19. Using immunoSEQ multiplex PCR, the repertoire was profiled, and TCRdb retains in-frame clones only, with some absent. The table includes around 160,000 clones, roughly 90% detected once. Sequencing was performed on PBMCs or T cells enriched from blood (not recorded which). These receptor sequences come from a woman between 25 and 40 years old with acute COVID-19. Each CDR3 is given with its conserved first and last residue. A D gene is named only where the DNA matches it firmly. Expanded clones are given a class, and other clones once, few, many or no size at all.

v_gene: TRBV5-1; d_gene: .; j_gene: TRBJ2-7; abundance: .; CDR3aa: CASSSLRESEQYF; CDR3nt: TGCGCCAGCAGCTCCCTCCGGGAGTCCGAGCAGTACTTC
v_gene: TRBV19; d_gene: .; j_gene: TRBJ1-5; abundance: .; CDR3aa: CASSIIVSAGNQPQHF; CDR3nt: TGTGCCAGTAGTATAATTGTGTCGGCAGGGAATCAGCCCCAGCATTTT
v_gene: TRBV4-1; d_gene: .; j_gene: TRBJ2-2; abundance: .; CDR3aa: CASSQETSSAFGTGELFF; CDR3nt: TGCGCCAGCAGCCAAGAGACCTCTAGCGCCTTTGGGACCGGGGAGCTGTTTTTT
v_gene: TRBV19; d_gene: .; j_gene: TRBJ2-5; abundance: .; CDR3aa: CASSPPGETQYF; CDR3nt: TGTGCCAGTAGTCCGCCGGGGGAGACCCAGTACTTC
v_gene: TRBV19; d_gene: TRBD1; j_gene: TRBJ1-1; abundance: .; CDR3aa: CASSVTGGNTEAFF; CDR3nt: TGTGCCAGTAGTGTAACAGGGGGCAACACTGAAGCTTTCTTT
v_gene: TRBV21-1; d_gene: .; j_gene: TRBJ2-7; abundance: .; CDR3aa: CASSKKGTSGRRYEQYF; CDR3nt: TGTGCCAGCAGCAAAAAGGGGACTAGCGGGAGAAGGTACGAGCAGTACTTC
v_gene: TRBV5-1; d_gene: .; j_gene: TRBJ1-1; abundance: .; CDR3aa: CASTRRGAGDTEAFF; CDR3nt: TGCGCCAGCACCAGGAGGGGTGCTGGGGACACTGAAGCTTTCTTT
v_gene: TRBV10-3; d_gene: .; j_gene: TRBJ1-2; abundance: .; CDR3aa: CAISEIPGNGYTF; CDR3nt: TGTGCCATCAGTGAAATCCCCGGGAATGGCTACACCTTC
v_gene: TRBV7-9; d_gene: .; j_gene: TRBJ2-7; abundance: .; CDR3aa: CASSLSQGTAYEQYF; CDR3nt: TGTGCCAGCAGCTTATCCCAGGGGACGGCCTACGAGCAGTACTTC
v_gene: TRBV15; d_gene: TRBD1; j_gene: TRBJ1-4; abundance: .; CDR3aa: CATSRNRGIGEKLFF; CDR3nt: TGTGCCACCAGCAGGAACAGGGGAATCGGTGAAAAACTGTTTTTT
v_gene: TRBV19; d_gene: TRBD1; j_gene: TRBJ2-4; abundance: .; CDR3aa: CASSIRGQGNIQYF; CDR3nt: TGTGCCAGTAGTATACGAGGACAGGGGAACATTCAGTACTTC
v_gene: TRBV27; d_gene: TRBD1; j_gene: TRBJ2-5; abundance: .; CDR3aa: CASRRQGTQETQYF; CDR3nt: TGTGCCAGCAGGCGACAGGGGACTCAAGAGACCCAGTACTTC
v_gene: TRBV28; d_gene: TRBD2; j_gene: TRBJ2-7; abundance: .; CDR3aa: CASSFLRGLAGGRLVQYF; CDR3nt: TGTGCCAGCAGTTTCCTACGGGGACTAGCGGGAGGAAGGCTGGTGCAGTACTTC
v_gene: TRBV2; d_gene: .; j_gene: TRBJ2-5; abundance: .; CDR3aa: CASSELTGRETQYF; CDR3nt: TGTGCCAGCAGTGAACTTACAGGTCGAGAGACCCAGTACTTC
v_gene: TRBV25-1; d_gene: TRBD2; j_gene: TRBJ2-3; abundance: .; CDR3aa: CASSDQAGGTDTQYF; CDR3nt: TGTGCCAGCAGTGATCAAGCGGGAGGCACAGATACGCAGTATTTT
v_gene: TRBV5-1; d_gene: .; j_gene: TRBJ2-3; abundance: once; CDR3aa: CASSLQDVRTDTQYF; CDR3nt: TGCGCCAGCAGCTTACAGGATGTTAGGACAGATACGCAGTATTTT